These 16 T cell receptor beta chains share one sample of origin, sequenced in a study of blood T cell repertoires in COVID-19. The method was immunoSEQ multiplex PCR; TCRdb's version includes in-frame clones alone and lacks a portion of them. Of roughly 60,000 clones listed, 80% to 90% are singletons. The specimen sequenced was peripheral blood. The source is a man aged 80 or over with acute or convalescent COVID-19.

The chain has TRBV15 and TRBJ2-2; the D is unclear. In germline, CDR1 is LNHNV, CDR2 YYDKDF (reference sequence). This CDR3 spans 14 amino acids. V was cut by 5 bases and J by 3 bases, with 10 bases left in between. The CDR3 here is CATSPYSYTGELFF. The CDR3 DNA follows: TGTGCCACCAGCCCATATAGCTACACCGGGGAGCTGTTTTTT.

This clone was found a few times. This chain connects TRBV6-1 to TRBJ1-3; 8 nucleotides match TRBD1. Losses at the gene ends were 2 bases for V and 4 bases for J; bases not matched to a gene: 7. CDR1 is MNHNS, CDR2 SASEGT, per germline. This CDR3 comprises 16 residues. The CDR3 DNA sequence: TGTGCCAGCAGTGAATTCCCGGGACAGGTCGGAAACACCATATATTTT. Translated: CASSEFPGQVGNTIYF.

The V and J genes are TRBV5-1 and TRBJ1-1, with 7 bases identical to TRBD1. The V gene end was trimmed by 4 bases and the J gene end by 0 bases; junction bases not matched to a gene: 9. The germline V gene has CDR1 SGHRS and CDR2 YFSETQ. There are 16 residues in the CDR3. DNA for the CDR3: TGCGCCAGCAGCGAATTGCCGGGACAGATGAACACTGAAGCTTTCTTT. Protein: CASSELPGQMNTEAFF. Filled out from reference TRBV5-1 and TRBJ1-1, the complete variable domain reads KAGVTQTPRYLIKTRGQQVTLSCSPISGHRSVSWYQQTPGQGLQFLFEYFSETQRNKGNFPGRFSGRQFSNSRSEMNVSTLELGDSALYLCASSELPGQMNTEAFFGQGTRLTVV.

This clone was seen once. This chain links TRBV5-1 with TRBJ1-3; D call uncertain. The V gene's germline CDR1 is SGHRS and CDR2 YFSETQ. Deletions cut 1 base from V and 4 bases from J, with 3 bases between. This CDR3 has 12 residues. CDR3 sequence: CASSLSGNTIYF. CDR3 DNA sequence: TGCGCCAGCAGCTTGTCGGGAAACACCATATATTTT.

The chain combines TRBV29-1 with TRBJ2-5; the D gene is possibly TRBD2 (5 bases). The length of the CDR3 is 12 residues. Trimming left V 7 bases short and J 0 bases short, with 9 bases between. Germline V gives CDR1 SQVTM, CDR2 ANQGSEA. CDR3 DNA sequence: TGCAGCGCCCGGGGTTACCAAGAGACCCAGTACTTC. As protein: CSARGYQETQYF.

The V gene is TRBV2, the J gene TRBJ2-2, with a weak D call TRBD1 (5 bases). From germline, CDR1 is SNHLY and CDR2 FYNNEI. The V end was cut by 8 bases, the J end by 6 bases, with 13 bases between. This CDR3 has 13 amino acids. The CDR3 region is CASRRELAGELFF. The CDR3 DNA reads TGTGCCAGCCGCAGGGAATTGGCCGGGGAGCTGTTTTTT.

The V call is TRBV27, the J call TRBJ2-5; weak D call: TRBD2 (6 bases). CDR3 size: 13 residues. V was clipped by 3 bases and J by 3 bases, with 8 bases between them. Per germline, CDR1 MNHEY and CDR2 SMNVEV (reference sequence). This chain's CDR3 is CASSFSGEETQYF. CDR3 bases: TGTGCCAGCAGTTTTTCGGGGGAAGAGACCCAGTACTTC.

This chain connects TRBV6-6 to TRBJ1-1; weak D call: TRBD1 (6 bases). This CDR3 is 16 amino acids long. Per germline, CDR1 MNHNY and CDR2 SVGAGI (reference sequence). The V end lost 6 bases, the J end lost 5 bases, and 22 bases lay between the germline ends. The CDR3 reads CASSPSQGSERTEAFF. DNA of the CDR3: TGTGCCAGCAGCCCCTCACAGGGAAGTGAGAGAACTGAAGCTTTCTTT.

The chain is built from TRBV5-1 and TRBJ2-2, with TRBD2 identical over 10 bases. J lost 4 bases, V lost 0 bases, and 9 bases had no gene match. In germline, CDR1 is SGHRS, CDR2 YFSETQ. CDR3 length: 18 amino acids. The CDR3 bases are TGCGCCAGCAGCTTGGTTAGCGGGGGGTCCCTTGGCACCGGGGAGCTGTTTTTT. It specifies CASSLVSGGSLGTGELFF.

This clone was recorded once. The chain joins TRBV18 to TRBJ1-4; tentatively, D is TRBD1 (5 bases). Germline CDR1 and CDR2: KGHSH and LQKENI. V lost 4 bases to trimming and J lost 0 bases, with 9 bases between them. This CDR3 is built from 15 residues. The CDR3 sequence is CASSLDRTTNEKLFF. CDR3 DNA sequence: TGTGCCAGCTCACTTGACAGAACAACTAATGAAAAACTGTTTTTT.

This clone was counted ten times or more. The chain employs TRBV14 and TRBJ1-3; D is undetermined. Germline V gives CDR1 SGHDN, CDR2 FVKESK. The CDR3 is 16 residues long. Trimming pared 1 base from V and 0 bases from J, leaving 10 bases between. As DNA, the CDR3 is TGTGCCAGCAGCCAAGCGTGGGAGAGCTCTGGAAACACCATATATTTT. Residues: CASSQAWESSGNTIYF.

This clone came up a few times. This chain connects TRBV5-1 to TRBJ2-2; D gene unclear. Trimming pared 4 bases from V and 3 bases from J, leaving 10 bases between. Germline CDR1 reads SGHRS; CDR2 reads YFSETQ. The CDR3 spans 14 residues. In nucleotides, the CDR3 is TGCGCCAGCAGCCCAAGCACCGACACCGGGGAGCTGTTTTTT. It translates to CASSPSTDTGELFF.

The V gene is TRBV7-2, the J gene TRBJ1-2; 12 nucleotides match TRBD1. Germline CDR1 SGHTA, CDR2 FQGNSA. V lost 2 bases, J lost 6 bases, and 13 bases stayed unmatched. The CDR3 sequence is 18 residues long. The CDR3: CASSLRVARDRGLNGYTF. CDR3 DNA sequence: TGTGCCAGCAGCTTACGGGTAGCACGGGACAGGGGGCTTAATGGCTACACCTTC.

The chain employs TRBV15 and TRBJ1-5, with 7 bases aligning to TRBD1. From germline, CDR1 is LNHNV and CDR2 YYDKDF (reference sequence). The junction had 4 bases not matched to a gene; V was cut back by 5 bases and J by 3 bases. The CDR3 runs 14 residues. The CDR3 region is CATSRGQINQPQHF. The CDR3 coding sequence is TGTGCCACCAGCCGGGGACAGATCAATCAGCCCCAGCATTTT.

The rearrangement uses TRBV10-3 and TRBJ2-7, with a weak D call TRBD2 (7 bases). The CDR3 consists of 12 residues. Germline V lookup: CDR1 ENHRY, CDR2 SYGVKD. V was trimmed by 6 bases and J by 5 bases, leaving 11 bases between them. The CDR3 nucleotides read TGTGCCATCAGACAGGGAGGGGACGAGCAGTACTTC. Its protein is CAIRQGGDEQYF.

This chain links TRBV7-2 with TRBJ1-5; no clear D gene. V lost 5 bases and J lost 5, with 10 bases in between. CDR3 length: 13 residues. Germline lookup yields CDR1 SGHTA and CDR2 FQGNSA. The CDR3 is CASSPSPDQPQHF. The CDR3, as DNA: TGTGCCAGCAGCCCTTCTCCAGATCAGCCCCAGCATTTT.